This T cell receptor beta chain was identified during a study of shared T cell receptors in the human thymus. The table came from immunoSEQ multiplex PCR; TCRdb's copy has only in-frame clones and leaves some out. In the table there are over 450,000 clones, 75% to 85% of which are singletons. The sample was also reused in another study, on human thymus T cells. This second study notes: Having corrective surgery for congenital heart defects, healthy Finnish infants were the ones who donated. Corrective heart surgery yielded the resections from which the thymus tissue came. Related research described strongly overlapping thymic repertoires in unrelated people.

The clonotype originates from a boy under two years old with a congenital heart defect. The sequenced sample was thymocytes.

The CDR3 loop is CASSQDRAGYRDEQFF. Here the CDR3 DNA reads TGCGCCAGCAGCCAAGATCGGGCAGGGTATAGAGATGAGCAGTTCTTC. This chain uses TRBV4-3 with TRBJ2-1; a possible D gene is TRBD1 (5 bases). CDR1 and CDR2 (germline): LGHNA, YSLEER. The CDR3 has 16 amino acids. The V and J ends lost 0 bases and 8 bases respectively, with 17 bases between them.